This T cell receptor delta chain was documented in a study of gammadelta T cells in human blood. Comment on this clone: The antigen is unknown. A clone one base away is much larger, so this may be a read error. The identical CDR3 is also encoded by other nucleotide sequences in the sample.

General study points: Microbial exposure reportedly appeared to drive polyclonal expansion of innate gamma-delta T cells right after birth.

TCRdb fed the RT-PCR reads to CATT. The data show roughly 960 delta-chain clones, approximately 30% seen once. The CDR3 is 16 residues long. Germline-derived CDR1 and CDR2 are GEAIGNYY and EKD. The J gene is TRDJ1, the V gene TRDV2; the match to TRDD3 covers 7 bases. The sample comprised Vgamma9Vdelta2 gamma-delta T cells from adult blood. The sequence derives from a human donor. The DNA of the CDR3 is TGTGCCTGTGACGGGCTGGGGGCCGAGTACACTGATAAACTCATCTTT. Amino acids: CACDGLGAEYTDKLIF.